Reported below is one T cell receptor beta chain. Genomic DNA served as template for TCR beta VDJ and CDR3 profiling. Via MiXCR, TCRdb re-called the reads, giving one row per CDR3 protein. Altogether 220,000 or so distinct CDR3 sequences are present, about 60% being singletons, with the ten largest covering around 50%. All patients picked for sequencing had shown, by flow cytometry, an expansion of CD8+CD57+ cells. V trimming: 2 bases; J trimming: 7 bases; junction bases outside the gene matches: 4. This CDR3 has 14 amino acids. CDR1 and CDR2 (germline): SGHDT, YYEEEE. The data belong to a study of CD8+CD57+ T cells in acquired aplastic anemia.

This clonotype was sampled from a human donor with aplastic anemia. J is TRBJ2-1 and V is TRBV5-6; 9 positions agree with TRBD2. The sequenced sample consisted of sorted CD4+, CD8+, or CD8+CD57+ T cells (not recorded which) from PBMCs. The CDR3 nucleotides are TGTGCCAGCAGCTTACCCGGACTAGCGAATGAGCAGTTCTTC. It codes for CASSLPGLANEQFF.